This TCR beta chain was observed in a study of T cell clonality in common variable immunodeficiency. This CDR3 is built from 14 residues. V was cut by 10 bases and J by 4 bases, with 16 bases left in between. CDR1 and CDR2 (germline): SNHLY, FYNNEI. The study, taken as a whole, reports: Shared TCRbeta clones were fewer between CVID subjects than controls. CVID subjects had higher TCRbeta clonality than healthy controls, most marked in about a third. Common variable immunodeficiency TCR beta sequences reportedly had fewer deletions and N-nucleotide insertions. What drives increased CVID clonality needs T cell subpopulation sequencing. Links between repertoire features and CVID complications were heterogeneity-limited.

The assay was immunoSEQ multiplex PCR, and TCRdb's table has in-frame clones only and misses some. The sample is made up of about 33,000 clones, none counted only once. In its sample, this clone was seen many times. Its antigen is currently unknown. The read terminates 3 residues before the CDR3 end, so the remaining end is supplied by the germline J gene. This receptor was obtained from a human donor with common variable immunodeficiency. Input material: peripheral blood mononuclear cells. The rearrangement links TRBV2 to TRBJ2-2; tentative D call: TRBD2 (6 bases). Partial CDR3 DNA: TGTGCCATCCCGAGAGTGGGGGGCACCGGGGAG. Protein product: CAIPRVGGTGE. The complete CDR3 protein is CAIPRVGGTGELFF.